The clone carrying this T cell receptor beta chain showed up just a few times. Its antigen is currently unknown. J was trimmed by 4 bases and V by 7 bases; bases with no gene match: 9. CDR3 size: 13 residues. Per the germline V gene, CDR1 is SQVTM and CDR2 is ANQGSEA. This sample was included in a study of spatial heterogeneity in lung cancer. Study-wide context: Sequence detection consistently recorded a greater number of beta-chain than alpha-chain sequences.

Regarding the study as a whole: More often at tumor resection than at routine follow-up, ubiquitous expanded tumor TCRs were detected in the blood.

Time point defined: sample taken at primary tumor resection. The authors sequenced whole RNA from tumor, nontumor lung or frozen PBMC without sorting. The cohort: 70 to 75 early-stage, untreated non-small cell lung cancer patients. Each molecule of TCR cDNA was tagged with one unique molecular identifier. TCRdb re-derived calls from the 5' RACE reads in MiXCR, one entry per CDR3 protein. The sample holds about 82,000 distinct CDR3 sequences; roughly 13% are singletons and the top ten take roughly 4.2%. Sequencing used PBMCs, obtained at surgery. This clonotype originated in a male donor with early-stage non-small cell lung cancer. The chain couples TRBV29-1 to TRBJ1-1; 7 nucleotides match TRBD1. This CDR3 reads CSGGDWDSTEAFF. CDR3 DNA sequence: TGCAGCGGCGGAGATTGGGACAGCACTGAAGCTTTCTTT.